This is a list of T cell receptor beta chains from one sample in a study of T cells after somatic rescue of genetic block. The data were produced by immunoSEQ multiplex PCR, yet TCRdb's version contains in-frame clones alone and is incomplete. The sample contains 110,000 or so clones, 75% to 95% of which appear only once. Sequencing used peripheral blood mononuclear cells (PBMCs). The receptor set was obtained from a woman under 30. The CDR3 runs from the conserved cysteine through the conserved F or W. Size is omitted from some rows. Given values are once, few, many or a class for expanded clones.

TRBV10-3,few,TRBJ1-5,CAIRDRVEEPQHF
TRBV6-1,NA,TRBJ1-1,CASSGKGPGTEAFF
TRBV14,NA,TRBJ2-7,CASSQPGQGNEQYF
TRBV7-8,once,TRBJ1-3,CASTISPPDSGNTIYF
TRBV7-3,NA,TRBJ1-2,CASSSTPRPGQLNYGYTF
TRBV5-1,NA,TRBJ2-3,CASSWGLADRTDTQYF
TRBV28,NA,TRBJ1-2,CASTSGVYGYTF
TRBV7-8,NA,TRBJ1-6,CASSWEGLGNSPLHF
TRBV7-2,NA,TRBJ2-7,CASSLVRGTQSYEQYF
TRBV6-4,once,TRBJ2-1,CASSDWGAGYNEQFF
TRBV7-9,NA,TRBJ2-2,CARDERGAGELFF
TRBV2,NA,TRBJ2-6,CASSQRGVPGANVLTF
TRBV11-2,NA,TRBJ1-1,CASSGFGQGGRTEAFF
TRBV7-9,NA,TRBJ2-1,CASSLGSTGRNEQFF
TRBV30,NA,TRBJ1-1,CAWSVFGRFGNTEAFF
TRBV7-9,NA,TRBJ1-3,CASSLDGNTIYF
TRBV4-1,NA,TRBJ1-4,CASSHLQGGTEKLFF
TRBV12-5,NA,TRBJ2-3,CASGLGTLGTDTQYF
TRBV7-9,NA,TRBJ2-3,CASSLRSDTQYF
TRBV9,NA,TRBJ1-1,CASGTTALNTEAFF
TRBV6-1,NA,TRBJ2-7,CASSPRDNRVDEQYF
TRBV6-4,NA,TRBJ2-5,CASSPEGGRTQYF
TRBV7-2,NA,TRBJ2-3,CAITDTQYF
TRBV11-1,NA,TRBJ2-2,CASSLVEGQGTGELFF
TRBV10-3,NA,TRBJ2-7,CAISGTGSSYEQYF
TRBV6-4,NA,TRBJ1-1,CASSDSPGGPTEAFF
TRBV5-4,NA,TRBJ1-2,CASSPTENYGYTF
TRBV18,NA,TRBJ1-5,CASSPGTGYSNQPQHF
TRBV19,few,TRBJ1-5,CASSNRGHQGSNQPQHF
TRBV14,NA,TRBJ1-4,CASSRLQGRDREKLFF
TRBV21-1,NA,TRBJ2-7,CASSPQTGGASEQYF
TRBV11-3,NA,TRBJ2-7,CASSPTDYEQYF
TRBV6-5,NA,TRBJ1-2,CASSYQPGTENYGYTF
TRBV9,once,TRBJ1-1,CASSAAVNTEAFF
TRBV18,NA,TRBJ1-1,CASSPRAGTQGTEAFF
TRBV19,NA,TRBJ1-4,CASRRDHGTNEKLFF
TRBV15,NA,TRBJ2-7,CATSSPDRSSYEQYF
TRBV6-5,NA,TRBJ2-2,CASSYGGTGELFF
TRBV7-9,NA,TRBJ2-7,CASGSGQGNVEQYF
TRBV2,NA,TRBJ1-5,CASSEGRQPQHF
TRBV7-9,NA,TRBJ1-6,CASSLEGYSPLHF
TRBV5-1,NA,TRBJ2-3,CASISSPSTDTQYF
TRBV27,NA,TRBJ1-3,CASSFSLGNTIYF
TRBV19,NA,TRBJ1-5,CASSEGSRSQPQHF
TRBV4-3,NA,TRBJ2-7,CASSQDPGGSYEQYF
TRBV9,NA,TRBJ1-2,CASSPRQGRTYGYTF
TRBV4-1,NA,TRBJ1-3,CASSQAYAREGAGNTIYF
TRBV6-1,NA,TRBJ2-1,CASSELDRGSEQFF
TRBV10-2,NA,TRBJ1-2,CASRSPNYLGYTF